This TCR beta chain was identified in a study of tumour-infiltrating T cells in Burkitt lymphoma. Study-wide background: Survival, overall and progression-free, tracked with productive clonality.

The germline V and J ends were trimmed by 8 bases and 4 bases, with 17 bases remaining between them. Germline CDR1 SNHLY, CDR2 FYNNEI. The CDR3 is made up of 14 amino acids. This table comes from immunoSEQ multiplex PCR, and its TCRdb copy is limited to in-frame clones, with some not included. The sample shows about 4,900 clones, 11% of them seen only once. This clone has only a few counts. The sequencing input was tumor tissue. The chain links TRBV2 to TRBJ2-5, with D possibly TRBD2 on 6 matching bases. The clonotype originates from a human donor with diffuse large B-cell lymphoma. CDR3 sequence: CASGLASRRETQYF. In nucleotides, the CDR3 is TGTGCCAGCGGGCTAGCGAGTAGGAGAGAGACCCAGTACTTC.